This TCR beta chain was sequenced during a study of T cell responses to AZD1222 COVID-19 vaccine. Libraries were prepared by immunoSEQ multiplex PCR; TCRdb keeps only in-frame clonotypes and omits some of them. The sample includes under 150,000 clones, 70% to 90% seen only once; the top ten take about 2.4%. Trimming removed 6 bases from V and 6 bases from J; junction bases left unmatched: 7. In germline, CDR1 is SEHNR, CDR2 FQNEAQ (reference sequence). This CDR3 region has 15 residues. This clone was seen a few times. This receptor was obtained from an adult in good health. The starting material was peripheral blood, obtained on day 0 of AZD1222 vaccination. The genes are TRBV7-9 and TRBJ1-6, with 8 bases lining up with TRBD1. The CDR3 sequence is CASRPGQDPNSPLHF. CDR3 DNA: TGTGCCAGCAGACCGGGACAGGACCCTAATTCACCCCTCCACTTT.